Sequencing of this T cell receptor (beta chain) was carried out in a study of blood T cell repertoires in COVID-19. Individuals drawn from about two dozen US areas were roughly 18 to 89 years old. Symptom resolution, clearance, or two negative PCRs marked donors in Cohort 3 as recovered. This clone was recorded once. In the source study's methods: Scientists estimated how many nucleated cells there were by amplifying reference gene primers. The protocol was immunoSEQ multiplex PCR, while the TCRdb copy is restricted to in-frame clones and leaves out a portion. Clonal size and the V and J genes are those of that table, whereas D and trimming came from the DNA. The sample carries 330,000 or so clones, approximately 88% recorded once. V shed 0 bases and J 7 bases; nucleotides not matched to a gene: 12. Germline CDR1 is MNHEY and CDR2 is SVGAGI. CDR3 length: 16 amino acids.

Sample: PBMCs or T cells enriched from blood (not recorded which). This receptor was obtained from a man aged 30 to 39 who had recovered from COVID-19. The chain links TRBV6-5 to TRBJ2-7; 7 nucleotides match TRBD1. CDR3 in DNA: TGTGCCAGCAGTTACTCGATCGGACAGGCCCTATGGGAGCAGTACTTC. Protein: CASSYSIGQALWEQYF.